This T cell receptor beta chain was sequenced during a study of blood T cell repertoires in COVID-19. The length of the CDR3 is 15 residues. The V end was cut by 5 bases, the J end by 4 bases, with 15 bases between. From germline, CDR1 is SEHNR and CDR2 FQNEAQ (reference sequence). In the authors' methods: Estimates of nucleated cell counts were drawn from the amplification of reference gene primers. Sequencing used immunoSEQ multiplex PCR; TCRdb keeps in-frame clones, though not all of them. That table gives V, J and clone size, and the DNA gave D and trimming. This table has 80,000 to 100,000 clones, approximately 90% appearing once.

The chain carries TRBV7-9 and TRBJ1-3, with a weak D call TRBD1 (5 bases). The source of this sequence is a human donor with active COVID-19. The donor label of this sample is uncertain. Source material: peripheral blood. DNA for the CDR3: TGTGCCAGCAGCCTGATGCAGGGTCGCGGAAACACCATATATTTT. Translated: CASSLMQGRGNTIYF.